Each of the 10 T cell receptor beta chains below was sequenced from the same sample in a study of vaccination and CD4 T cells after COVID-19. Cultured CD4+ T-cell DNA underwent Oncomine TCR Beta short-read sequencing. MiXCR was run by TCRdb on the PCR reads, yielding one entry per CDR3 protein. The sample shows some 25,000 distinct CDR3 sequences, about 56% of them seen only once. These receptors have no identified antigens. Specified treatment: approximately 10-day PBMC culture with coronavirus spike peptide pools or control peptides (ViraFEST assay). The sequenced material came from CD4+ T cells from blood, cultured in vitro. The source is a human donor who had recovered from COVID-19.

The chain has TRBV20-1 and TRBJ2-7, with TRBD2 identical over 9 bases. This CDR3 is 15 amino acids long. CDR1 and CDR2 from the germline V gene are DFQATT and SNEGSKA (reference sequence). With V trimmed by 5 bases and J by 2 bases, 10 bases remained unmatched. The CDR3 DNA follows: TGCAGTGCTCAAGATAGCGGGAGACCGACCTACGAGCAGTACTTC. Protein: CSAQDSGRPTYEQYF.

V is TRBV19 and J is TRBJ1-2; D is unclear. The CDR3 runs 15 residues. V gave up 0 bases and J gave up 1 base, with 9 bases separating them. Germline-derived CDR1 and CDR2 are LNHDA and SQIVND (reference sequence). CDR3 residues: CASSIDVSSNYGYTF. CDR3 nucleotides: TGTGCCAGTAGTATAGACGTCTCCAGTAACTATGGCTACACCTTC.

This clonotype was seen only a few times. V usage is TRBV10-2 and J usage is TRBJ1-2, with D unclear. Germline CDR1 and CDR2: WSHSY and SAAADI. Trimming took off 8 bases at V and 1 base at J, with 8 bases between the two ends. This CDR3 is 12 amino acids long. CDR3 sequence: CASLDNNYGYTF. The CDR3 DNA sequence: TGCGCCAGCCTAGACAATAACTATGGCTACACCTTC.

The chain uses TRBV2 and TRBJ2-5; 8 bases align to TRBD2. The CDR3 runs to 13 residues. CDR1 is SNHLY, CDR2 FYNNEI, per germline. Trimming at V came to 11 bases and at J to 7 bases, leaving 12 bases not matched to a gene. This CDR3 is CAELRSGGGTQYF. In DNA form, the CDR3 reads TGTGCCGAGCTACGATCGGGAGGGGGGACCCAGTACTTC.

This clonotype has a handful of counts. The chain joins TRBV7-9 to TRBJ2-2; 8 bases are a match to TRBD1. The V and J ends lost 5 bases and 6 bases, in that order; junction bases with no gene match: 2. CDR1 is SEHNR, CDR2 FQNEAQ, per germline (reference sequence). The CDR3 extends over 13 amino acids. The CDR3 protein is CASSHRGAGELFF. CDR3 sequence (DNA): TGTGCCAGCAGCCACAGGGGGGCCGGGGAGCTGTTTTTT.

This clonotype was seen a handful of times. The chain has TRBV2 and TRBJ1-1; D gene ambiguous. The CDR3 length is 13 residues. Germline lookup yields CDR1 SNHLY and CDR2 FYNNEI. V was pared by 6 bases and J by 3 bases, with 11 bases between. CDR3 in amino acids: CASRLTPYTEAFF. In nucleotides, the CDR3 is TGTGCCAGCAGACTGACACCCTACACTGAAGCTTTCTTT.

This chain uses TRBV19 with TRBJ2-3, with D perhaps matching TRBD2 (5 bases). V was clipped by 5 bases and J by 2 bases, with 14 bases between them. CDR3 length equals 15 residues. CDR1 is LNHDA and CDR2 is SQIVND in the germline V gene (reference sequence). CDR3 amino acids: CASSSQSGPTDTQYF. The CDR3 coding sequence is TGTGCCAGTAGTTCCCAAAGCGGACCCACAGATACGCAGTATTTT.

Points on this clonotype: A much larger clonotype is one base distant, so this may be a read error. The CDR3, as DNA: TGTGCCAGCAGTTACTCCGGGGGGGTTCAGCTCCAGCATTTT. Protein: CASSYSGGVQLQHF. This sequence joins TRBV6-5 and TRBJ1-5; D perhaps matches TRBD1 (5 bases). The CDR3 sequence is 14 residues long. CDR1 is MNHEY and CDR2 is SVGAGI in the germline V gene.

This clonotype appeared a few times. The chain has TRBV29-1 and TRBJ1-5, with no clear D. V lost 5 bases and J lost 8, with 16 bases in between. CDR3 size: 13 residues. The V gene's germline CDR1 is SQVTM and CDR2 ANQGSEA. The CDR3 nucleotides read TGCAGCGTTAAGGACGGCTTGGGAGAGCCCCAGCATTTT. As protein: CSVKDGLGEPQHF. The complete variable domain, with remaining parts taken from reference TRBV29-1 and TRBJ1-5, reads SAVISQKPSRDICQRGTSLTIQCQVDSQVTMMFWYRQQPGQSLTLIATANQGSEATYESGFVIDKFPISRPNLTFSTLTVSNMSPEDSSIYLCSVKDGLGEPQHFGDGTRLSIL.

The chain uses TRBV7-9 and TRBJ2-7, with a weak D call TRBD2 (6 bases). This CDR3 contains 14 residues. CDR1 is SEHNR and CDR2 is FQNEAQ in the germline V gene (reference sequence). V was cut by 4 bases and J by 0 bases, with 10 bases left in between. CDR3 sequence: CASSSGTPSYEQYF. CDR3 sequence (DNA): TGTGCCAGCAGCTCCGGGACTCCCTCCTACGAGCAGTACTTC.